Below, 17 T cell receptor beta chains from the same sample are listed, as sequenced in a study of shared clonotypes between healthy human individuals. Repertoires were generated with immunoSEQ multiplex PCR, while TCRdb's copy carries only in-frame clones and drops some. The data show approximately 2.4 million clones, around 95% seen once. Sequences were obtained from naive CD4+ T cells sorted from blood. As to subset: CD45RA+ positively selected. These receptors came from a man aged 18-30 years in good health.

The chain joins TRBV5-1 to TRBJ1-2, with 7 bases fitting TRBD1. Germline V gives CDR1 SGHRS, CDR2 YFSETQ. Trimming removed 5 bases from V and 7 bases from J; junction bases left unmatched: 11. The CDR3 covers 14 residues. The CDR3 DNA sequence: TGCGCCAGCAGTCCGAGACAGGGTGAGGGTGGCTACACCTTC. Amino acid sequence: CASSPRQGEGGYTF.

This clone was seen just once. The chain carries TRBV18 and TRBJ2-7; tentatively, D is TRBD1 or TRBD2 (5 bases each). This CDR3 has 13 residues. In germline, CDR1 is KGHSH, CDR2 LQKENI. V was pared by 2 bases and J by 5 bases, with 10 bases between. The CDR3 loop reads CASSPAGSDEQYF. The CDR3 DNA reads TGTGCCAGCTCACCAGCAGGGAGCGACGAGCAGTACTTC.

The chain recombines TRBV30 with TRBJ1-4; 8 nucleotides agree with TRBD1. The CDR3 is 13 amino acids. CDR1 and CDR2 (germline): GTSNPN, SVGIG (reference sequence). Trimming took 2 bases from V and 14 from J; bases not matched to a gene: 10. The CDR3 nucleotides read TGTGCCTGGAGTCGGACAGGGAGCATTCGGCTGTTTTTT. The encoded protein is CAWSRTGSIRLFF. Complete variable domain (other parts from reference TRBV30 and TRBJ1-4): SQTIHQWPATLVQPVGSPLSLECTVEGTSNPNLYWYRQAAGRGLQLLFYSVGIGQISSEVPQNLSASRPQDRQFILSSKKLLLSDSGFYLCAWSRTGSIRLFFGSGTQLSVL.

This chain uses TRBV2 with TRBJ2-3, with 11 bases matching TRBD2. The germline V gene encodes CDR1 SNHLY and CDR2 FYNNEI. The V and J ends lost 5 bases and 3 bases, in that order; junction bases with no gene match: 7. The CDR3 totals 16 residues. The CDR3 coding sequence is TGTGCCAGCAGTCCACCGGGACTAGCGGTAACAGATACGCAGTATTTT. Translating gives CASSPPGLAVTDTQYF.

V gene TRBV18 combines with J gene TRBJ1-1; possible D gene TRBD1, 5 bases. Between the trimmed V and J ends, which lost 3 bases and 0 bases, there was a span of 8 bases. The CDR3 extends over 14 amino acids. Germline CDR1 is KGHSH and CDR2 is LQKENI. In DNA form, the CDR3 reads TGTGCCAGCTCACCGACAGATGTGAACACTGAAGCTTTCTTT. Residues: CASSPTDVNTEAFF.

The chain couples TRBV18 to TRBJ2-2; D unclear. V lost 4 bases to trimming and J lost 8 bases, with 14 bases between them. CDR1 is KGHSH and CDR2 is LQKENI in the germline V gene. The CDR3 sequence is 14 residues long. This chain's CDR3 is CASSQMDPPGELFF. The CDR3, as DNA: TGTGCCAGCTCACAGATGGACCCACCTGGGGAGCTGTTTTTT.

CDR3 sequence reads: CASSQDDAVNYGYTF. The CDR3 DNA reads as TGCGCCAGCAGCCAAGATGATGCGGTTAACTATGGCTACACCTTC. The chain uses TRBV4-1 and TRBJ1-2; D ambiguous. Germline V gene data show CDR1 as MGHRA and CDR2 as YSYEKL. CDR3 size: 15 residues. The germline V and J ends were trimmed by 0 bases and 1 base, with 9 bases remaining between them.

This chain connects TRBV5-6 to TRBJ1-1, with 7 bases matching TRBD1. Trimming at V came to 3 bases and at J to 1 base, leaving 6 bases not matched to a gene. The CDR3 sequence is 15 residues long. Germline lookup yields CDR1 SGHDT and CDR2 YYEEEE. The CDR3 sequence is CASSSWTGANTEAFF. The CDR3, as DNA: TGTGCCAGCAGCTCTTGGACAGGAGCGAACACTGAAGCTTTCTTT.

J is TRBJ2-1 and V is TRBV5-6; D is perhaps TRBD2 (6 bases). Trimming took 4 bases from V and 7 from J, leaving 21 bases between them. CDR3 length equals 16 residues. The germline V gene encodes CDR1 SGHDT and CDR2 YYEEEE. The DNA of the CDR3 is TGTGCCAGCAGCCGCCTAGGGACTGGAGCCGAGAATGAGCAGTTCTTC. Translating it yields CASSRLGTGAENEQFF.

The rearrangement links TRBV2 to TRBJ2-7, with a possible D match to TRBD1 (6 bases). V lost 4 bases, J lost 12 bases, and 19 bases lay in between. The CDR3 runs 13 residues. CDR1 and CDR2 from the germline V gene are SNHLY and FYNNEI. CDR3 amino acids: CASSGGGRSAPYF. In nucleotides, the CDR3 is TGTGCCAGCAGTGGAGGGGGACGTTCCGCCCCGTACTTC.

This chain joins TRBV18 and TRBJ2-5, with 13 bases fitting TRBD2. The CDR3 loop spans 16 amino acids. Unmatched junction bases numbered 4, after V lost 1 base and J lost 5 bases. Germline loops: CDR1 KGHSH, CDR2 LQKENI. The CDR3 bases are TGTGCCAGCTCACCACGGACTAGCGGGAGTGGTGAGACCCAGTACTTC. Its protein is CASSPRTSGSGETQYF.

CDR3 in DNA: TGTGCCAGCAGTCGACAGGACCTCTCCTACGAGCAGTACTTC. This gives the protein CASSRQDLSYEQYF. The J gene is TRBJ2-7, the V gene TRBV6-6; possible D gene TRBD1, 6 bases. Germline V lookup: CDR1 MNHNY, CDR2 SVGAGI (reference sequence). The CDR3 length is 14 residues. V lost 5 bases and J lost 0, with 11 bases in between.

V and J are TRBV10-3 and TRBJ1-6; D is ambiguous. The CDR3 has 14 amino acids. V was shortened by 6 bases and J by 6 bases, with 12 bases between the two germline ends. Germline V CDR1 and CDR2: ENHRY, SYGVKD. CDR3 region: CAISGLQTNSPLHF. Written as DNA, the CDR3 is TGTGCCATCAGCGGTCTGCAGACTAATTCACCCCTCCACTTT.

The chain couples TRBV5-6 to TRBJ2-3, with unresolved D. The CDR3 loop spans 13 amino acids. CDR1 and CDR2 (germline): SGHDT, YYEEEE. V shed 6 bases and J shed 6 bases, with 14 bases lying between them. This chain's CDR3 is CASTLTRADTQYF. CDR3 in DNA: TGTGCCAGCACCTTAACCAGAGCGGATACGCAGTATTTT.

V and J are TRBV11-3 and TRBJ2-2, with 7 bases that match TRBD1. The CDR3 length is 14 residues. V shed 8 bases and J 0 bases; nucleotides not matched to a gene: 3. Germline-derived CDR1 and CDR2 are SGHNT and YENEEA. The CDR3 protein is CASSGTANTGELFF. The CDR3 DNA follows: TGTGCCAGCTCCGGGACAGCGAACACCGGGGAGCTGTTTTTT.

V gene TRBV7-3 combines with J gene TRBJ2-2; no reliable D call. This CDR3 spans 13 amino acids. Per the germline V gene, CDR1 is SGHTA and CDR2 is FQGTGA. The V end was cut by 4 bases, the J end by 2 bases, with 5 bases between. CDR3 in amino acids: CASSSYNTGELFF. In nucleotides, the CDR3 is TGTGCCAGCAGCTCCTATAACACCGGGGAGCTGTTTTTT.

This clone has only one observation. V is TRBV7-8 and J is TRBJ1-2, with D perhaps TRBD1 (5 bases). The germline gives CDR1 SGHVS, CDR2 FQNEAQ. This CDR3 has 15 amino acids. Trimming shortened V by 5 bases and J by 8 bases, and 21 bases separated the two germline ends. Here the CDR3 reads CASSQAGQSLSGYTF. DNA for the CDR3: TGTGCCAGCAGCCAGGCGGGGCAGTCCCTAAGCGGCTACACCTTC.